This entry lists 22 T cell receptor beta chains sequenced from one sample in a study of metastatic and nonmetastatic thyroid tumors. TCRdb re-called clones from the PCR reads using MiXCR. The top ten hold approximately 7% of the sample, which has more than 65,000 clones, about 14% seen once. Each patient came to thyroid surgery without any prior treatment (of any kind). Sequencing was performed on blood. These receptors came from a male donor with papillary thyroid cancer or a benign thyroid nodule (not recorded which). Some clones in this sample may be carry-over from other donors' samples.

The J gene is TRBJ2-1, the V gene TRBV7-3; 11 nucleotides agree with TRBD2. Germline V gene sequence: CDR1 SGHTA, CDR2 FQGTGA. This CDR3 has 15 amino acids. V lost 6 bases and J lost 4; bases outside the gene matches: 5. CDR3 nucleotide sequence: TGTGCCAGCAGTTTTACTAGCGGGGGTTACAATGAGCAGTTCTTC. It translates to CASSFTSGGYNEQFF.

This clone occurred a few times. The chain employs TRBV9 and TRBJ1-4; D unclear. The V gene's germline CDR1 is SGDLS and CDR2 YYNGEE. The CDR3 spans 10 residues. The V gene lost 9 bases and the J gene lost 7 bases, with 7 bases spanning the gap. CDR3 DNA sequence: TGTGCCAACCACCTTGAAAAACTGTTTTTT. This encodes CANHLEKLFF.

In this sample, this clone turned up many times. The chain employs TRBV28 and TRBJ1-6, with TRBD1 as a possible D gene (5 bases). The V gene's germline CDR1 is MDHEN and CDR2 SYDVKM. The ends were cut back, 6 bases at V and 6 bases at J, with 15 bases in the middle. The CDR3 consists of 15 residues. The CDR3 protein is CASSPLGGINSPLHF. The CDR3 DNA follows: TGTGCCAGCAGCCCCTTGGGGGGGATTAATTCACCCCTCCACTTT. Full variable domain (outside the CDR3, taken from reference TRBV28 and TRBJ1-6): DVKVTQSSRYLVKRTGEKVFLECVQDMDHENMFWYRQDPGLGLRLIYFSYDVKMKEKGDIPEGYSVSREKKERFSLILESASTNQTSMYLCASSPLGGINSPLHFGNGTRLTVT.

This clone was detected ten times or more. CDR3 protein: CASRDEGWGMNTEAFF. As DNA, the CDR3 is TGCGCCAGCAGGGACGAAGGTTGGGGGATGAACACTGAAGCTTTCTTT. V is TRBV10-2 and J is TRBJ1-1; a possible D gene is TRBD1 (5 bases). There are 16 residues in the CDR3. Germline CDR1 reads WSHSY; CDR2 reads SAAADI. Trimming removed 6 bases at V and 0 bases at J, with 17 bases between.

This clone was seen at least ten times. The chain couples TRBV7-3 to TRBJ2-1; D is uncertain. V was cut by 3 bases and J by 2 bases, with 8 bases left in between. The CDR3 consists of 14 residues. Per the germline V gene, CDR1 is SGHTA and CDR2 is FQGTGA. This chain's CDR3 is CASSFIGAYNEQFF. CDR3 nucleotides: TGTGCCAGCAGCTTTATTGGAGCCTACAATGAGCAGTTCTTC.

This clone was counted many times. The genes are TRBV9 and TRBJ2-2; TRBD2 matches at 8 bases. The CDR3 runs 16 residues. Per germline, CDR1 SGDLS and CDR2 YYNGEE. J gave up 2 bases and V 2 bases, and 5 bases lay outside the gene matches. The CDR3 is CASSVGLDDNTGELFF. DNA of the CDR3: TGTGCCAGCAGCGTGGGACTAGATGATAACACCGGGGAGCTGTTTTTT.

This clone has a count of ten or more. The chain links TRBV10-2 to TRBJ2-1, with 9 bases matching TRBD2. CDR1 and CDR2 from the germline V gene are WSHSY and SAAADI. V lost 2 bases and J lost 6; bases outside the gene matches: 2. CDR3 length: 14 amino acids. The chain's CDR3 is CASSETSGPNEQFF. CDR3 in DNA: TGCGCCAGCAGTGAGACTAGCGGGCCCAATGAGCAGTTCTTC.

On this clone itself: Just one base apart from a much larger clone, this may be a read error. Within the sample, other DNA sequences also encode this same CDR3. The chain carries TRBV6-2 or TRBV6-3 and TRBJ2-5; 8 bases are a match to TRBD2. This CDR3 comprises 17 residues. Per germline, CDR1 MNHEY and CDR2 SVGEGT. Trimming cost V 3 bases and J 5 bases; bases outside gene matches: 14. This CDR3 is CASSYSSGLDLGETQYF. CDR3 in DNA: TGTGCCAGCAGTTATTCTAGCGGGCTCGATCTGGGGGAGACCCAGTACTTC.

This clone was recorded at least ten times. The chain couples TRBV2 to TRBJ1-4; the D gene is possibly TRBD1 (5 bases). The CDR3 totals 17 residues. CDR1 is SNHLY and CDR2 is FYNNEI in the germline V gene. V lost 5 bases and J lost 2, with 18 bases in between. In nucleotides, the CDR3 is TGTGCCAGCAGTTCTTCCGGGACGGGTGGGACTAATGAAAAACTGTTTTTT. Its protein is CASSSSGTGGTNEKLFF.

This clone was seen ten or more times. The chain couples TRBV5-6 to TRBJ2-1; 7 bases agree with TRBD2. Per germline, CDR1 SGHDT and CDR2 YYEEEE. The CDR3 runs 15 residues. The J segment lost 12 bases and the V segment lost 2 bases, leaving 14 bases of the junction unmatched. For the CDR3, the DNA is TGTGCCAGCAGCTTAATGCTAGCGGATGATTTTCGGCAGTTCTTC. Its protein is CASSLMLADDFRQFF.

This clone was observed at least ten times. The sample contains more than one DNA sequence encoding this CDR3. The V gene is TRBV7-6, the J gene TRBJ2-5; D ambiguous. CDR1 is SGHVS, CDR2 FNYEAQ, per germline. The CDR3 extends over 14 amino acids. Trimming stripped 5 bases from V and 5 bases from J, with 15 bases between. The CDR3 spells CASSHPYRRETQYF. CDR3 coding DNA: TGTGCCAGCAGCCACCCATACCGGCGGGAGACCCAGTACTTC.

This clone was counted many times. The rearrangement joins TRBV28 to TRBJ1-2; no firm D call. With 3 bases removed from V and 3 bases from J, the gap between germline ends came to 5 bases. CDR3 length equals 12 residues. Per germline, CDR1 MDHEN and CDR2 SYDVKM. DNA for the CDR3: TGTGCCAGCAGTTTTTCGGACTATGGCTACACCTTC. Amino acid sequence: CASSFSDYGYTF.

This clone was seen many times. The rearrangement links TRBV5-1 to TRBJ2-5; 7 nucleotides line up with TRBD1. The CDR3 totals 17 residues. CDR1 and CDR2 (germline): SGHRS, YFSETQ. With 0 bases clipped from V and 5 bases from J, the junction kept 13 bases outside the gene matches. The CDR3 sequence is CASSLGRQGGVGETQYF. The CDR3 coding sequence is TGCGCCAGCAGCTTGGGAAGGCAAGGGGGCGTCGGGGAGACCCAGTACTTC.

The chain has TRBV12-3 or TRBV12-4 and TRBJ2-1, with D unclear. Between the trimmed V and J ends, which lost 8 bases and 0 bases, there was a span of 14 bases. The CDR3 runs 15 residues. The CDR3 reads CASRSNTGSYNEQFF. Here the CDR3 DNA reads TGTGCCAGCCGTTCCAATACGGGCTCCTACAATGAGCAGTTCTTC.

In this sample, this clone turned up many times. This chain connects TRBV20-1 to TRBJ2-5; 10 nucleotides match TRBD2. Germline-derived CDR1 and CDR2 are DFQATT and SNEGSKA (reference sequence). The CDR3 runs to 18 residues. Losses at the gene ends were 3 bases for V and 10 bases for J; bases not matched to a gene: 23. In nucleotides, the CDR3 is TGCAGTGCTAGTGTACTAGCGGGAAATAGAGGGGTTAAAGAGGGCCAGTACTTC. This encodes CSASVLAGNRGVKEGQYF.

This clone has a count of ten or more. This chain links TRBV6-1 with TRBJ2-1; TRBD1 is a possible D gene (6 bases). The germline CDR1 and CDR2 sequences are MNHNS and SASEGT. The length of the CDR3 is 12 residues. V was pared by 5 bases and J by 7 bases, with 9 bases between. The CDR3 spells CASSSRGNEQFF. DNA of the CDR3: TGTGCCAGCAGTTCCAGGGGTAATGAGCAGTTCTTC.

A few counts support this clone. The junction departs from germline at one end; a sequencing error may be responsible. The chain combines TRBV6-1 with TRBJ1-2, with D tentatively TRBD1 (6 bases). The germline V gene encodes CDR1 MNHNS and CDR2 SASEGT. This CDR3 is 14 amino acids long. This CDR3 reads CASSERTASYVYTF. The CDR3 DNA sequence: TGTGCCAGCAGTGAAAGGACAGCGAGCTATGTCTACACCTTC.

This clone was observed a few times. A single base separates this from a much larger clone, so it may be a read error. Other DNA sequences in this sample translate to the same CDR3. The gene calls are TRBV7-9 and TRBJ2-1; TRBD2 agrees at 10 bases. Germline-derived CDR1 and CDR2 are SEHNR and FQNEAQ (reference sequence). Trimming removed 5 bases from V and 13 bases from J; junction bases left unmatched: 8. The CDR3 extends over 13 amino acids. This CDR3 reads CASSPEREGPQFF. Here the CDR3 DNA reads TGTGCCAGCAGCCCTGAGCGGGAGGGGCCTCAGTTCTTC.

This clone was recorded many times. This sequence joins TRBV28 and TRBJ1-1; D is ambiguous. Germline values: CDR1 MDHEN, CDR2 SYDVKM. Trimming shortened V by 5 bases and J by 7 bases, and 11 bases separated the two germline ends. The CDR3 length is 12 residues. The CDR3, as DNA: TGTGCCAGCAGTGTCCCGGGAGGTGAAGCTTTCTTT. Its translation is CASSVPGGEAFF.

DNA of the CDR3: TGTGCCACCAGTGTAGGGGAGACCCAGTACTTC. This codes for CATSVGETQYF. The gene calls are TRBV24-1 and TRBJ2-5; D is unresolved. The CDR3 is 11 residues long. Between the trimmed V and J ends, which lost 5 bases and 5 bases, there was a span of 5 bases. The germline gives CDR1 KGHDR, CDR2 SFDVKD.

This chain connects TRBV20-1 to TRBJ2-7, with TRBD2 matching over 8 bases. The CDR3 runs 15 residues. J was trimmed by 3 bases and V by 0 bases; bases with no gene match: 7. From germline, CDR1 is DFQATT and CDR2 SNEGSKA (reference sequence). The CDR3 region has the DNA TGCAGTGCTAGAGAGGGCAGGACTAGCAGCTACGAGCAGTACTTC. It is translated as CSAREGRTSSYEQYF.

This clone has at least ten counts. The chain combines TRBV12-3 or TRBV12-4 with TRBJ2-5; D is possibly TRBD1 or TRBD2 (7 bases each). The length of the CDR3 is 15 residues. V lost 2 bases and J 2 bases, leaving 12 bases between the germline ends. The CDR3 region is CASSLQGEGQETQYF. DNA of the CDR3: TGTGCCAGCAGTTTACAGGGGGAGGGGCAAGAGACCCAGTACTTC.